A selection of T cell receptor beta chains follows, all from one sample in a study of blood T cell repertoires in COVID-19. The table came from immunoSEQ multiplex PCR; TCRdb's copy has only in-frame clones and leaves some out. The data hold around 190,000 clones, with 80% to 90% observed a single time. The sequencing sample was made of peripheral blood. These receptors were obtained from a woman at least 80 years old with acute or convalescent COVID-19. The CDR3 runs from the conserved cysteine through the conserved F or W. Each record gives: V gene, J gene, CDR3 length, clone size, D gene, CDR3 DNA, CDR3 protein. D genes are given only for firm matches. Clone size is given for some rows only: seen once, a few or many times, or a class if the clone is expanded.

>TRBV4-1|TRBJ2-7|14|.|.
TGCGCCAGCAGCCAAGAAGCGGTTCCCTACGAGCAGTACTTC
CASSQEAVPYEQYF
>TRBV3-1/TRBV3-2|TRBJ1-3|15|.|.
TGTGCCAGCAGCCAAGGGGGGGTTGCAGGATACACCATATATTTT
CASSQGGVAGYTIYF
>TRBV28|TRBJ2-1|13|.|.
TGTGCCAGCAGTTTGAGGAGCGAGATCGAGCAGTTCTTC
CASSLRSEIEQFF
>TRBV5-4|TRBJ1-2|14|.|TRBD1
TGTGCCAGCAGCTCGGGACAGGGACTAGGCGGCTACACCTTC
CASSSGQGLGGYTF
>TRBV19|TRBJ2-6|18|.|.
TGTGCCAGTAGTATCTCGGGTCCGGGGTTGGCGGGGGCCAACGTCCTGACTTTC
CASSISGPGLAGANVLTF
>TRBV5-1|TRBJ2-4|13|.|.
TGCGCCAGCAGCTTGGAGCCTCTAAACATTCAGTACTTC
CASSLEPLNIQYF
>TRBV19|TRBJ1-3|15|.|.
TGTGCCAGTTTATCAAGAACAGTTCCCGGAAACACCATATATTTT
CASLSRTVPGNTIYF
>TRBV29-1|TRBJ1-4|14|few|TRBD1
TGCAGCGTTTTCACAGGGGGGACCGATGAAAAACTGTTTTTT
CSVFTGGTDEKLFF
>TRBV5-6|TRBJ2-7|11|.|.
TGTGCCAGCAGCTTGGCCGGGAACGAGGCTTTC
CASSLAGNEAF
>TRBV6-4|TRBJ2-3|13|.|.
TGTGCCAGCAAGAAGAGCGGAACAGATACGCAGTATTTT
CASKKSGTDTQYF
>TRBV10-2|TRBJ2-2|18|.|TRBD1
TGCGCCAGCAGTATTCACGCCCTGGGACAGGGGAACACCGGGGAGCTGTTTTTT
CASSIHALGQGNTGELFF
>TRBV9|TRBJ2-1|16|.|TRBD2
TGTGCCAGCAGCGTAGTATCACTAGCGGGAGTCGGGGAGCAGTTCTTC
CASSVVSLAGVGEQFF
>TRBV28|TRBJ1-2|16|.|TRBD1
TGTGCCAGCAGAGTCGCTCGACCGGGACAGAGTTATGGCTACACCTTC
CASRVARPGQSYGYTF
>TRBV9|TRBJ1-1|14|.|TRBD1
TGTGCCAGCAGCGTAGGGACAGGGGGCACTGAAGCTTTCTTT
CASSVGTGGTEAFF
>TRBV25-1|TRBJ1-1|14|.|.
TGTGCCAGCAGTGGTACGCCAGTGAACACTGAAGCTTTCTTT
CASSGTPVNTEAFF
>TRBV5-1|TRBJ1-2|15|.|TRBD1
TGCGCCAGCAGCGGGGGACAGAACTTAAACTATGGCTACACCTTC
CASSGGQNLNYGYTF
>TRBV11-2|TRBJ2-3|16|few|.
TGTGCCAGCAGCTTGGGTAGCGTTACTAGCACAGATACGCAGTATTTT
CASSLGSVTSTDTQYF